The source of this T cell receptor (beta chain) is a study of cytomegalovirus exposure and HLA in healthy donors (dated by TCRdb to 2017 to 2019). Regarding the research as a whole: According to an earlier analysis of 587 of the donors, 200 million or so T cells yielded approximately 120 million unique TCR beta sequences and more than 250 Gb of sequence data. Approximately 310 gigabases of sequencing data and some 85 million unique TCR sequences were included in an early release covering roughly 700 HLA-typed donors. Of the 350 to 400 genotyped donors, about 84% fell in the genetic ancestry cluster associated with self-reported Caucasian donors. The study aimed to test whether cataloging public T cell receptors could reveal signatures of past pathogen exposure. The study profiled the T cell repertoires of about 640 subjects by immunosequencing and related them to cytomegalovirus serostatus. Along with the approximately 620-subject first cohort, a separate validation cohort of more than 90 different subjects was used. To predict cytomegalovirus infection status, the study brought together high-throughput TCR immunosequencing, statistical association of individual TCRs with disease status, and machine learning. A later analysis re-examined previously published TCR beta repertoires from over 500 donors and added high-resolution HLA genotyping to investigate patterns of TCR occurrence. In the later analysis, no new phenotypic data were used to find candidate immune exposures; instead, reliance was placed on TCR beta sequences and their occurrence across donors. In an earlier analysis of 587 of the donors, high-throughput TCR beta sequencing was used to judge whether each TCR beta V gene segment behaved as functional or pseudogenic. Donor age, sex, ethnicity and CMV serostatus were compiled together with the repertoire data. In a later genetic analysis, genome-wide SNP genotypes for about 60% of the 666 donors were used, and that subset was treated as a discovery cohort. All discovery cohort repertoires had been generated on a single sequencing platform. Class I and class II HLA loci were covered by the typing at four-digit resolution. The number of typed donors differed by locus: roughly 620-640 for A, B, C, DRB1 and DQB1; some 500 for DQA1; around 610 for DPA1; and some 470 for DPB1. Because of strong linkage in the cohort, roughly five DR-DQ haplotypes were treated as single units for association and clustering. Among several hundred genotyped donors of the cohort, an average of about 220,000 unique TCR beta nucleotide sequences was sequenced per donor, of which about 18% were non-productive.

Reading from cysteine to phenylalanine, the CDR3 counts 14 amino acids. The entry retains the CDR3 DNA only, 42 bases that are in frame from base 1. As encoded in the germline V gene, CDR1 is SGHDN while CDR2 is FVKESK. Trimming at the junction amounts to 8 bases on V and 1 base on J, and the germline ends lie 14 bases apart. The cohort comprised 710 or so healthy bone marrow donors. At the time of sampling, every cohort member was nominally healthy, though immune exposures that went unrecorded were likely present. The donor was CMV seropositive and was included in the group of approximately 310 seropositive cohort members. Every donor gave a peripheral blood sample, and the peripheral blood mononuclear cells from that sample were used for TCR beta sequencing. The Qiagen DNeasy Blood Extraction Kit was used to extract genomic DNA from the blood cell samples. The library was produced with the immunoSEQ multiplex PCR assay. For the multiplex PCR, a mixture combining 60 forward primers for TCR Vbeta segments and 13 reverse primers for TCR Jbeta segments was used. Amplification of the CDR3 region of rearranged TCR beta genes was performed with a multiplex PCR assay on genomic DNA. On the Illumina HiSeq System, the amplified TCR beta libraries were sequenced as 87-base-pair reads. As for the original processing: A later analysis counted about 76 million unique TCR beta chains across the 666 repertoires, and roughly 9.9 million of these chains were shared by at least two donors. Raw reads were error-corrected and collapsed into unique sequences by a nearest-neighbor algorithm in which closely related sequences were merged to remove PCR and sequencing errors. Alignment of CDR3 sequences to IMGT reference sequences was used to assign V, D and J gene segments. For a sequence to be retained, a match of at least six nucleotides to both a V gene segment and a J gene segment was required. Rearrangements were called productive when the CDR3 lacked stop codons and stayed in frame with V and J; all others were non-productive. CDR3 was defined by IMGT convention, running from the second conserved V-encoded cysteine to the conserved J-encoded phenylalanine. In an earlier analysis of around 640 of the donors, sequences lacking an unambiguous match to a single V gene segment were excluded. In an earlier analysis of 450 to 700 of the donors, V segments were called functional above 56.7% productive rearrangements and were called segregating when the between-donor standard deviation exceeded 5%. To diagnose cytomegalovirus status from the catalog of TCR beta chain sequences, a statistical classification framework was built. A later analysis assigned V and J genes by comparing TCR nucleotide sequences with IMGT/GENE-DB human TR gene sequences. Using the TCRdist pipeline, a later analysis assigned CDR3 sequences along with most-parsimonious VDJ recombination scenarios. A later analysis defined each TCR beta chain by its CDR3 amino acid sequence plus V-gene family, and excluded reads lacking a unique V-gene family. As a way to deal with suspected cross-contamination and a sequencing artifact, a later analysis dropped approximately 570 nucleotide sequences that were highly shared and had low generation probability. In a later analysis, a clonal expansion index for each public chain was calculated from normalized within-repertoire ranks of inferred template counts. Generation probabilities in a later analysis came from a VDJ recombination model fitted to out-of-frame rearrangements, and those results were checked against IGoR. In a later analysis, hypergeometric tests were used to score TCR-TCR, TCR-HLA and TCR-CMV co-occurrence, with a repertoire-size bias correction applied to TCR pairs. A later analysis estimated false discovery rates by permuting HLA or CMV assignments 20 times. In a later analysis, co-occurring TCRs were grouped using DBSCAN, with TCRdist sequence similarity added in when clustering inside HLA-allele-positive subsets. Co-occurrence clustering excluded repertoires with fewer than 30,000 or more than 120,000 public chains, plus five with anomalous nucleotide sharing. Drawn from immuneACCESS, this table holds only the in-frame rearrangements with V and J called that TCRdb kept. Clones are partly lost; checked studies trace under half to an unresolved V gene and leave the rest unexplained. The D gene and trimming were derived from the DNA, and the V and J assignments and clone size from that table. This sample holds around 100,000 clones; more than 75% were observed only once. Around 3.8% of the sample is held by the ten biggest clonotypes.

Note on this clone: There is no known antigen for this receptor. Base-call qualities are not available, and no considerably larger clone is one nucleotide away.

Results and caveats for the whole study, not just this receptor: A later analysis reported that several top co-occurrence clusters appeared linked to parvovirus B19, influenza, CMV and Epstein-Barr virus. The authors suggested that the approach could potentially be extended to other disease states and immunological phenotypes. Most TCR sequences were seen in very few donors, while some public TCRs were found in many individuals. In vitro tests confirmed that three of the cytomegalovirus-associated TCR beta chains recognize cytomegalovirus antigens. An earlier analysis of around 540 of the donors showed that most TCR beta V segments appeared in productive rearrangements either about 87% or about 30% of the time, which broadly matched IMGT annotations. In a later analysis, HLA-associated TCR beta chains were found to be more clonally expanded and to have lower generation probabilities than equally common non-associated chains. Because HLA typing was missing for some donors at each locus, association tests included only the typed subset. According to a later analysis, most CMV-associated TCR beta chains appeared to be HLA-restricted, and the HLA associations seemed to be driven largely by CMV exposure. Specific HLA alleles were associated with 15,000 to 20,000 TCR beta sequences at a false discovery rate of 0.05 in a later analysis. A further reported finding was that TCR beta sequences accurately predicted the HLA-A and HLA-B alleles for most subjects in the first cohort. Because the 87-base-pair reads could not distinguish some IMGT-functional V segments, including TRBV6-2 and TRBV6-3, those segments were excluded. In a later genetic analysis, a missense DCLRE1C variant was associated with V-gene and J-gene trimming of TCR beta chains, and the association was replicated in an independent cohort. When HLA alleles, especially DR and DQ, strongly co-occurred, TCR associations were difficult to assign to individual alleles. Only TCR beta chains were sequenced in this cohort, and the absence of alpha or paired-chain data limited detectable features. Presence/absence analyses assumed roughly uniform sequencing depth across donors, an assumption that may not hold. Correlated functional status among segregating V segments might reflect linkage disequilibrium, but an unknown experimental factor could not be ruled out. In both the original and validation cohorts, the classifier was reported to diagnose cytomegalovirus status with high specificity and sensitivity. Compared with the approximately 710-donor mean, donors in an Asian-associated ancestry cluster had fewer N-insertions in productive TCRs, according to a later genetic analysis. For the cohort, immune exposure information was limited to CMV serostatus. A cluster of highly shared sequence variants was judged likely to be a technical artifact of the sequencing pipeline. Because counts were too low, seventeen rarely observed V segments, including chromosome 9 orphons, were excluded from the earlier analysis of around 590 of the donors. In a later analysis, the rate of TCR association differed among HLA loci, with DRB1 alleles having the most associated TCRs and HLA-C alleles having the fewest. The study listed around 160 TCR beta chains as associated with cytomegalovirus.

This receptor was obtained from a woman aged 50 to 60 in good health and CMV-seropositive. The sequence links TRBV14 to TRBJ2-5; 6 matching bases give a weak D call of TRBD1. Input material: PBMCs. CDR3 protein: CASPLVRGQETQYF. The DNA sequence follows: TGTGCCAGCCCTTTGGTCAGGGGCCAAGAGACCCAGTACTTC.